This T cell receptor (beta chain) was retrieved from a study of technical replicates of blood from several donors. Assay: immunoSEQ multiplex PCR; the TCRdb copy retains only in-frame clones and omits some. The sample yields 65,000 to 90,000 clones, 85% to 95% seen once. CDR3 size: 14 residues. The germline gives CDR1 LGHNA, CDR2 YSLEER. The ends were cut back, 0 bases at V and 3 bases at J, with 9 bases in the middle. Sequenced: PBMCs. This receptor was identified in a human donor in good health. Some clones in this sample may be carry-over from other donors' samples. The J gene is TRBJ2-7, the V gene TRBV4-3, with D hard to call. Here the CDR3 reads CASSQDRVDYEQYF. CDR3 sequence (DNA): TGCGCCAGCAGCCAAGATCGGGTCGACTACGAGCAGTACTTC.